This entry lists 16 T cell receptor beta chains sequenced from one sample in a study of blood T cell repertoires in COVID-19. TCRdb's copy holds only in-frame clones and misses some; the assay was immunoSEQ multiplex PCR. The table records roughly 170,000 clones, approximately 87% of them present only once. The sample consisted of peripheral blood. The source of these receptors is a man in his 70s with active or convalescent COVID-19.

This clone occurred once. The V gene is TRBV19, the J gene TRBJ1-4; 7 bases match TRBD1. The CDR3 loop spans 18 amino acids. Losses at the gene ends were 7 bases for V and 0 bases for J; bases not matched to a gene: 14. CDR1 and CDR2 (germline): LNHDA, SQIVND (reference sequence). This CDR3 is CASKAGQPRAATNEKLFF. The CDR3 bases are TGTGCCAGTAAGGCGGGACAGCCCCGAGCCGCAACTAATGAAAAACTGTTTTTT. Complete variable domain (other parts from reference TRBV19 and TRBJ1-4): DGGITQSPKYLFRKEGQNVTLSCEQNLNHDAMYWYRQDPGQGLRLIYYSQIVNDFQKGDIAEGYSVSREKKESFPLTVTSAQKNPTAFYLCASKAGQPRAATNEKLFFGSGTQLSVL.

The CDR3, as DNA: TGCGCCAGCAGCACCGGAGCCCGTGGTACTGAAGCTTTCTTT. Its translation: CASSTGARGTEAFF. The genes are TRBV5-1 and TRBJ1-1; D remains unclear. CDR3 size: 14 residues. Trimming cost V 4 bases and J 5 bases, with 15 bases left between them. Germline V CDR1 and CDR2: SGHRS, YFSETQ.

The chain couples TRBV18 to TRBJ1-5, with 9 nucleotides matching TRBD1. CDR1 is KGHSH, CDR2 LQKENI, per germline. The CDR3 runs to 13 residues. With V trimmed by 3 bases and J by 11 bases, 5 bases remained unmatched. DNA of the CDR3: TGTGCCAGCTCACCGGGACAGGGATTAGCCCAGCATTTT. Amino acid sequence: CASSPGQGLAQHF.

This chain connects TRBV7-8 to TRBJ2-5; a possible D gene is TRBD2 (6 bases). V lost 5 bases and J 1 base, leaving 14 bases between the germline ends. Germline loops: CDR1 SGHVS, CDR2 FQNEAQ. This CDR3 has 15 amino acids. CDR3 in amino acids: CASSPGWGGQETQYF. In DNA form, the CDR3 reads TGTGCCAGCAGCCCCGGGTGGGGAGGCCAAGAGACCCAGTACTTC.

The V and J genes are TRBV5-6 and TRBJ2-3; the match to TRBD2 covers 8 bases. In germline, CDR1 is SGHDT, CDR2 YYEEEE. The CDR3 has 18 residues. V gave up 2 bases and J gave up 2 bases; unmatched junction bases: 13. The CDR3 bases are TGTGCCAGCAGCTTTGGGGGGAACCTAGCGGGCCCCACAGATACGCAGTATTTT. This sequence encodes CASSFGGNLAGPTDTQYF.

The gene calls are TRBV18 and TRBJ2-5, with 8 bases fitting TRBD1. Germline loops: CDR1 KGHSH, CDR2 LQKENI. This CDR3 spans 15 amino acids. The V gene end was trimmed by 0 bases and the J gene end by 3 bases; junction bases not matched to a gene: 3. In DNA form, the CDR3 reads TGTGCCAGCTCACCACCCGGACAGGGTAAAGAGACCCAGTACTTC. Residues: CASSPPGQGKETQYF.

This chain uses TRBV28 with TRBJ1-2, with 10 bases identical to TRBD1. After removal of 6 bases from V and 6 bases from J, the junction contained 13 bases not matched to a gene. The CDR3 is 16 residues long. Germline V lookup: CDR1 MDHEN, CDR2 SYDVKM. The CDR3 nucleotides read TGTGCCAGCAGCCTATCCCGGAGAGGACAGGGGGATGGCTACACCTTC. Translated: CASSLSRRGQGDGYTF.

CDR3 nucleotide sequence: TGTGCCACCAGTGATCCCTCGACAGAGGGGGAAATAAACGGCTACACCTTC. This gives the protein CATSDPSTEGEINGYTF. This rearrangement joins TRBV24-1 to TRBJ1-2, with D possibly TRBD1 on 6 matching bases. The CDR3 runs to 17 residues. Between the trimmed V and J ends, which lost 3 bases and 8 bases, there was a span of 24 bases. Germline V gives CDR1 KGHDR, CDR2 SFDVKD.

The J gene is TRBJ1-1, the V gene TRBV6-6; weak D call: TRBD1 (6 bases). The length of the CDR3 is 15 residues. The ends were cut back, 6 bases at V and 1 base at J, with 15 bases in the middle. Germline lookup yields CDR1 MNHNY and CDR2 SVGAGI (reference sequence). CDR3 sequence reads: CASRKDRTPNTEAFF. The CDR3 nucleotides read TGTGCCAGCAGGAAAGACAGGACACCGAACACTGAAGCTTTCTTT.

The V and J genes are TRBV11-2 and TRBJ2-5; 14 bases are a match to TRBD2. Losses at the gene ends were 5 bases for V and 7 bases for J; bases not matched to a gene: 12. Germline V gene sequence: CDR1 SGHAT, CDR2 FQNNGV. CDR3 length equals 17 residues. CDR3 protein: CASSPGTSGGQATTQYF. The CDR3 region has the DNA TGTGCCAGCAGCCCCGGGACTAGCGGGGGTCAGGCGACGACCCAGTACTTC.

The rearrangement links TRBV6-5 to TRBJ1-2; D possibly corresponds to TRBD1 (6 bases). V gave up 5 bases and J gave up 7 bases, with 11 bases separating them. The germline gives CDR1 MNHEY, CDR2 SVGAGI. This CDR3 comprises 12 residues. CDR3 amino acids: CASSNTGFGYTF. The CDR3 region has the DNA TGTGCCAGCAGTAATACAGGGTTTGGCTACACCTTC.

The chain carries TRBV6-2 or TRBV6-3 and TRBJ2-3; a possible D gene is TRBD2 (5 bases). V shed 4 bases and J shed 4 bases, with 18 bases lying between them. Germline V gives CDR1 MNHEY, CDR2 SVGEGT. The CDR3 has 16 amino acids. CDR3 nucleotide sequence: TGTGCCAGCAGTTGGAGGAGTCCCGTCTTGGCAGATACGCAGTATTTT. As protein: CASSWRSPVLADTQYF.

The chain links TRBV6-5 to TRBJ2-3; 8 positions agree with TRBD2. The CDR3 has 15 residues. The ends lost 5 bases at V and 4 bases at J; junction bases unmatched: 8. Germline V gene lookup returns CDR1 MNHEY and CDR2 SVGAGI. The CDR3 loop is CASSTRGGGPDTQYF. The CDR3 DNA reads as TGTGCCAGCAGTACCCGGGGGGGAGGACCAGATACGCAGTATTTT.

The chain carries TRBV13 and TRBJ2-1, with D tentatively TRBD2 (6 bases). CDR1 PRHDT and CDR2 FYEKMQ come from the germline V gene (reference sequence). The CDR3 contains 15 residues. Trimming shortened V by 2 bases and J by 8 bases, and 16 bases separated the two germline ends. The CDR3 nucleotides read TGTGCCAGCAGCTTAAATCTGACACCGGGGGATGAGCAGTTCTTC. Translating it yields CASSLNLTPGDEQFF.

On this clone itself: Other DNA sequences in the same sample also yield this CDR3. The V gene is TRBV19, the J gene TRBJ2-1; TRBD1 matches at 9 bases. Germline CDR1 and CDR2: LNHDA and SQIVND (reference sequence). This CDR3 spans 15 amino acids. J gave up 3 bases and V 5 bases, and 5 bases lay outside the gene matches. DNA for the CDR3: TGTGCCAGTAGTTCCCCGGGACAGGGCTACAATGAGCAGTTCTTC. As protein: CASSSPGQGYNEQFF.

This sequence joins TRBV29-1 and TRBJ2-5; a possible D gene is TRBD1 (6 bases). CDR1 is SQVTM and CDR2 is ANQGSEA in the germline V gene. The CDR3 totals 12 residues. V was pared by 7 bases and J by 5 bases, with 14 bases between. The CDR3 DNA sequence: TGCAGCGCTGGATGGGGGCAGGAGACCCAGTACTTC. The encoded protein is CSAGWGQETQYF.